The present T cell receptor (beta chain) was sequenced within a study of cytomegalovirus exposure and HLA in healthy donors. Study-level background: In terms of ancestry, the Caucasian-associated cluster contained about 80% of the approximately 380 genotyped donors.

About this clone itself: The antigen remains undetermined.

General study points: Despite most TCR sequences being rare, some public TCRs occurred in many donors.

CDR3 size: 18 residues. V trimming: 5 bases; J trimming: 1 base; junction bases outside the gene matches: 12. Germline V CDR1 and CDR2: MNHEY, SMNVEV (reference sequence). The PCR had 60 Vbeta and 13 Jbeta primers. Assay used: immunoSEQ multiplex PCR; TCRdb lists only in-frame clones, some missing. The repertoire consists of 130,000 to 150,000 clones, with roughly 62% occurring once and the leading ten covering about 4.1%. The genes are TRBV27 and TRBJ2-1, with TRBD2 matching 9 bases. The sequenced sample was PBMCs. This TCR was sampled from a man aged 60 to 69 in good health and CMV-seronegative. The CDR3 is CASSGSSLAGVSYNEQFF. DNA of the CDR3: TGTGCCAGCAGTGGGTCATCATTAGCGGGAGTGTCCTACAATGAGCAGTTCTTC.